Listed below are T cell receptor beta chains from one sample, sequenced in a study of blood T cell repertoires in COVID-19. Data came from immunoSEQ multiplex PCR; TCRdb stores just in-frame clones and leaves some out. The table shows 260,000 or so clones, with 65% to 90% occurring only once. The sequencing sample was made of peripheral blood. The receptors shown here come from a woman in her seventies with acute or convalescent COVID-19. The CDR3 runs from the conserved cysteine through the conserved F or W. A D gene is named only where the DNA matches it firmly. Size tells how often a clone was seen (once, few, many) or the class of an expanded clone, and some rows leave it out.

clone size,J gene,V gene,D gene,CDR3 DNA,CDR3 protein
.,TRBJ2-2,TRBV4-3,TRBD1,TGCGCCAGCAGCCCCCCGGGACAGGGAACCGGGGAGCTGTTTTTT,CASSPPGQGTGELFF
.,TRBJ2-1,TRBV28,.,TGTGCCAGCAGACCAGGGGGGCCGGGCTACAATGAGCAGTTCTTC,CASRPGGPGYNEQFF
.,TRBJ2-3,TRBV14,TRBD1,TGTGCCAGCAGCCAAGACAGACAGGGTTGGGAGTATTTT,CASSQDRQGWEYF
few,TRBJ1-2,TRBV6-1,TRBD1,TGTGCCAGCAGTGAGGACAGGGTTGGTGGCTACACCTTC,CASSEDRVGGYTF
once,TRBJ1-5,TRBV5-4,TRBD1,TGTGCCAGCAGCCCCGGACAGGGGGCCGGTCAGCCCCAGCATTTT,CASSPGQGAGQPQHF
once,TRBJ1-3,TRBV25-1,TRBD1,TGTGCCAGCAGTGACGACTCAGGGGGCTCTGGAAACACCATATATTTT,CASSDDSGGSGNTIYF
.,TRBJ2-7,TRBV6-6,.,TGTGCCAGCAGTTATATAGGCTCCGGGGACGAGCAGTACTTC,CASSYIGSGDEQYF
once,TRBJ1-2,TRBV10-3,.,TGTGCCATCAGTGAGTCGTATTTGGGACTCCCACCGGGCTACTATGGCTACACCTTC,CAISESYLGLPPGYYGYTF
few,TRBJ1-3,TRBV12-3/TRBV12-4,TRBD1,TGTGCCTCCGACAGGGACGCTGGAAACACCATATATTTT,CASDRDAGNTIYF
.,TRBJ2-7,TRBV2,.,TGTGCCAGCAGTGAGCCGGACGAGCAGTACTTC,CASSEPDEQYF
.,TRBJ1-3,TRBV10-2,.,TGCGCCAGCATTGACGGGGGCTCTGGAAACACCATATATTTT,CASIDGGSGNTIYF
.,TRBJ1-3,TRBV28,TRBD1,TGTGCCAGTCAGGACAGGGATGAAAACACCATATATTTT,CASQDRDENTIYF
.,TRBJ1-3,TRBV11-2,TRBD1,TGTGCCAGCAGCTTAACGACAGGGGGCTTCGGAAACACCATATATTTT,CASSLTTGGFGNTIYF
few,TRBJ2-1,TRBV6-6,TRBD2,TGTGCCACCTCCCGCCCCAGCGGGGGGGCCGATGAGCAGTTCTTC,CATSRPSGGADEQFF
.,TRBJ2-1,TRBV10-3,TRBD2,TGTGCCATCAGTGAGGGAACTAGCGGGGGGGAGTCCTACAATGAGCAGTTCTTC,CAISEGTSGGESYNEQFF
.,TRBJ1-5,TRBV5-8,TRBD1,TGTGCCAGCAGCTTGCAGGGGGGCAATCAGCCCCAGCATTTT,CASSLQGGNQPQHF
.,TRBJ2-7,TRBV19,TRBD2,TGTGCCAGTACCCCAGGGAGGGGTCACAGCGTGGACGAGCAGTACTTC,CASTPGRGHSVDEQYF
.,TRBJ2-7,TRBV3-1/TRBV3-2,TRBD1,TGTGCCAGCACGCAGGGGGCCTACGAGCAGTACTTC,CASTQGAYEQYF
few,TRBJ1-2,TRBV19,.,TGTGCCAGTAGTAGCGCAGGGACACTTTCCTATGGCTACACCTTC,CASSSAGTLSYGYTF
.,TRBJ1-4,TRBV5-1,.,TGCGCCAGCAGCTTGGGGGGGAGGAATGAAAAACTGTTTTTT,CASSLGGRNEKLFF
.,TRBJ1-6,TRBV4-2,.,TGTGCCAGCAGCCAAGAGGTGCAGGGGATGAATTCACCCCTCCACTTT,CASSQEVQGMNSPLHF
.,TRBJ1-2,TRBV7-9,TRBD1,TGTGCCAGCAGCTTGGGACAGGGTTTCCATGGCCACACCTTC,CASSLGQGFHGHTF
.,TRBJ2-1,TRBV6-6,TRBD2,TGTGCCAGCAGGGGAAGACTAGCGGACTCCTACAATGAGCAGTTCTTC,CASRGRLADSYNEQFF